The rows below give T cell receptor beta chains drawn from one sample of a study of lymphopenia after photon versus proton radiotherapy. The repertoire was sequenced with immunoSEQ multiplex PCR; TCRdb's copy has only in-frame clones and lacks some. The data show under 75,000 clones, roughly 90% seen once. The input for sequencing was peripheral blood, taken from a patient treated with photon-based radiotherapy. These receptors were collected from a woman between 40 and 55 years old with cholangiocarcinoma. Each CDR3 is given with its conserved first and last residue. A D gene is named only where the DNA matches it firmly. Where a row states a size, it is once, few, many or the class of an expanded clone; other rows omit it.

>TRBJ1-1|TRBV10-3|TRBD1|.
TGTGCCATCACGGAGGGGGCAGGCACTGAAGCTTTCTTT
CAITEGAGTEAFF
>TRBJ1-1|TRBV7-8|.|.
TGTGCCAGCAGCTCAGGGGACGGGAGTTTGAACACTGAAGCTTTCTTT
CASSSGDGSLNTEAFF
>TRBJ2-1|TRBV5-4|.|.
TGTGCCAGCAGCTTCACGGGGCCCAAAGGGAATGAGCAGTTCTTC
CASSFTGPKGNEQFF
>TRBJ2-2|TRBV11-2|.|.
TGTGCCAGCAGCTCGACAGGGAGGGCCGGGGAGCTGTTTTTT
CASSSTGRAGELFF
>TRBJ1-4|TRBV7-9|.|.
TGTGCCAGCAGCTCTAATATGGCAACTAATGAAAAACTGTTTTTT
CASSSNMATNEKLFF
>TRBJ1-2|TRBV5-4|.|.
TGTGCCAGCAGCTTAGGGATCCAGGATCAGAAGGGCTACACCTTC
CASSLGIQDQKGYTF
>TRBJ2-7|TRBV6-6|TRBD2|.
TGTGCCAGCAACCTCGGGACTAGCGGGAAATACGAGCAGTACTTC
CASNLGTSGKYEQYF
>TRBJ1-6|TRBV6-5|.|.
TGTGCCAGCACCCTGGGGCGGGGAGGGTCACCCCTCCACTTT
CASTLGRGGSPLHF
>TRBJ1-1|TRBV9|.|.
TGTGCCAGCAGCCCTGGGGGGGCTGAAGCTTTCTTT
CASSPGGAEAFF
>TRBJ2-7|TRBV11-2|TRBD2|.
TGTGCCAGCAGCTTGGCGGGAGTGGAGCAGTACTTC
CASSLAGVEQYF
>TRBJ2-3|TRBV7-9|.|.
TGTGCCAGCAGCGCCGGGGACCTCGGAGATACGCAGTATTTT
CASSAGDLGDTQYF
>TRBJ2-7|TRBV28|TRBD1|once
TGTGCCAGCACCGGACAGGGTCACGAGCAGTACTTC
CASTGQGHEQYF
>TRBJ2-1|TRBV4-1|TRBD1|.
TGCGCCAGCAGCCAAGGAGGGACAGGTCTTTACAATGAGCAGTTCTTC
CASSQGGTGLYNEQFF
>TRBJ2-5|TRBV29-1|.|.
TGCAGCGTTGACGATGGATGGGGGGCACCCCAAGAGACCCAGTACTTC
CSVDDGWGAPQETQYF
>TRBJ2-7|TRBV2|.|once
TGTGCCAGCAGGACGGACAGCGCCTACGAGCAGTACTTC
CASRTDSAYEQYF
>TRBJ1-1|TRBV7-9|.|.
TGTGCCAGCAGCCCAATAGCAGGGTTAAGCACTGAAGCTTTCTTT
CASSPIAGLSTEAFF
>TRBJ2-3|TRBV19|.|.
TGTGCCAGTAGTACCGGGATTAGCACAGATACGCAGTATTTT
CASSTGISTDTQYF
>TRBJ1-2|TRBV2|TRBD1|.
TGTGCCAGCAGATTACTCGACAGGGGCCGTGGCTACACCTTC
CASRLLDRGRGYTF
>TRBJ1-3|TRBV14|.|.
TGTGCCAGCAGCCAACGGGGGGTTCTCGGCACCATATATTTT
CASSQRGVLGTIYF
>TRBJ2-5|TRBV4-2|TRBD2|.
TGTGCCAGCAGCCAAGGACCGGGAGGGGGTGAGACCCAGTACTTC
CASSQGPGGGETQYF
>TRBJ1-2|TRBV28|TRBD1|.
TGTGCCAGCAGTACCAGGGACAGACCCTATGGCTACACCTTC
CASSTRDRPYGYTF
>TRBJ2-7|TRBV5-6|TRBD2|.
TGTGCCAGCAGCCCCACGAGTGGCGGGGGGCTCCCCTGGGAGCAGTACTTC
CASSPTSGGGLPWEQYF
>TRBJ2-2|TRBV7-9|.|.
TGTGCCAGCAGCTCAGGGGTAACCGGGGAGCTGTTTTTT
CASSSGVTGELFF
>TRBJ2-7|TRBV5-8|.|.
TGTGCCAGCAGCTTGGGTGGACTTTTCTACGAGCAGTACTTC
CASSLGGLFYEQYF
>TRBJ1-3|TRBV10-1|.|.
TGCGCCAGCAGTGAGTCAAGGGGACTCGGAAACACCATATATTTT
CASSESRGLGNTIYF
>TRBJ1-2|TRBV28|TRBD1|.
TGTGCCAGCAGTTTAAGGCTTCGGGGACAGGGGGTTGCTGGCTACACCTTC
CASSLRLRGQGVAGYTF
>TRBJ1-2|TRBV6-6|TRBD1|.
TGTGCCAGCAGTGGGGACAGAGAGAACTATGGCTACACCTTC
CASSGDRENYGYTF